The next 3 T cell receptor beta chains were all read from a single sample in a study of blood T cells in healthy people across ages. A J-beta primer mix and a sample-barcoded 5' primer were used in a second PCR of roughly 6 to 12 cycles. TCRdb re-called the 5' RACE reads through MiXCR, storing one row per CDR3 protein. In the table there are roughly 860,000 distinct CDR3 sequences, around two thirds of which are singletons. Input material: blood. The origin of the receptors is a man aged 25 to 40 in good health.

This clonotype was counted once. The chain carries TRBV4-3 and TRBJ2-7; TRBD1 might be the D (6 bases). Per germline, CDR1 LGHNA and CDR2 YSLEER. CDR3 length: 16 amino acids. The V and J ends lost 5 bases and 2 bases respectively, with 19 bases between them. This chain's CDR3 is CASSYSLTGSTYEQYF. The DNA of the CDR3 is TGCGCCAGCAGCTATTCCTTGACAGGAAGTACCTACGAGCAGTACTTC.

The chain carries TRBV7-3 and TRBJ2-5, with a tentative D call TRBD1 (5 bases). Trimming removed 3 bases at V and 2 bases at J, with 13 bases between. Germline values: CDR1 SGHTA, CDR2 FQGTGA. This CDR3 contains 15 residues. CDR3 DNA sequence: TGTGCCAGCAGCTTGGCAGACAGACCTCAAGAGACCCAGTACTTC. The encoded protein is CASSLADRPQETQYF. The full variable domain, its missing parts supplied by reference TRBV7-3 and TRBJ2-5, is GAGVSQTPSNKVTEKGKYVELRCDPISGHTALYWYRQSLGQGPEFLIYFQGTGAADDSGLPNDRFFAVRPEGSVSTLKIQRTERGDSAVYLCASSLADRPQETQYFGPGTRLLVL.

The chain joins TRBV12-3 or TRBV12-4 to TRBJ2-1; D is perhaps TRBD1 or TRBD2 (7 bases each). V lost 1 base, J lost 4 bases, and 14 bases lay in between. The length of the CDR3 is 16 residues. The CDR3 DNA reads TGTGCCAGCAGTTTAGGCAGGGGGGGACGATACAATGAGCAGTTCTTC. This sequence encodes CASSLGRGGRYNEQFF.